This is a list of T cell receptor beta chains from one sample in a study of read filtering for tumor transcriptome and immune sequencing. TCRdb reanalysed the reads using MiXCR and keeps one entry per CDR3 protein. The table includes 30,000 to 35,000 distinct CDR3 sequences, approximately 17% detected once. What was sequenced was a population of CD138-negative cells sorted from bone marrow. Every receptor here comes from a donor older than 35 with multiple myeloma. Each CDR3 is given with its conserved first and last residue. The D gene is left open where the match is weak. Clone sizes are given selectively: once, few, many, or a class where the clone is expanded.

CDR3 length,V gene,D gene,clone size,J gene,CDR3 DNA,CDR3 protein
14,TRBV6-1,TRBD2,many,TRBJ2-1,TGTGCCAGCCAGACTAGCGGGGGGAGCGATGAGCAGTTCTTC,CASQTSGGSDEQFF
16,TRBV5-1,NA,many,TRBJ1-1,TGCGCCAGCAGCTTGGACCCTGGGCAGACGAACACTGAAGCTTTCTTT,CASSLDPGQTNTEAFF
19,TRBV28,TRBD1,NA,TRBJ2-1,TGTGCCAGCAGTCCCTTACAGGGGCTGGGGTCTGTGACCTTTCATGAGCAGTCCTTC,CASSPLQGLGSVTFHEQSF
16,TRBV5-4,TRBD1,many,TRBJ1-1,TGTGCCAGCAGACCACCGGGACAGGGGGTGAACACTGAAGCTTTCTTT,CASRPPGQGVNTEAFF
14,TRBV4-2,NA,many,TRBJ2-5,TGTGCCAGCAGCCAAGATCGGACTGCGAAGACCCAGTACTTC,CASSQDRTAKTQYF
16,TRBV20-1,TRBD1,many,TRBJ2-5,TGCAGTGCTAGAGATACTATACAGGGGGCAAAGGAGACCCAGTACTTC,CSARDTIQGAKETQYF
14,TRBV28,NA,NA,TRBJ1-1,TGTGCCAGCAATTTCGGAGGGGTTCGGACTGGAGCTTTCTTT,CASNFGGVRTGAFF
14,TRBV12-3/TRBV12-4,NA,NA,TRBJ1-1,TGTGCCAGCGGTTTTAGTATCATGAACACTGAAGCTTTCTTT,CASGFSIMNTEAFF
14,TRBV28,TRBD1,NA,TRBJ1-1,TGTGCCAGCAGTTACAGGGGACGGAACACTGACGCTTTCTTT,CASSYRGRNTDAFF
17,TRBV7-9,NA,many,TRBJ2-3,TGTGCCAGCAGCTTAGACCGTCCGGGGGTGAGCACAGATACGCAGTATTTT,CASSLDRPGVSTDTQYF
14,TRBV20-1,TRBD1,many,TRBJ1-2,TGCAGTGCTACCCGACAGGGAGTAAACTATGGCTACACCTTC,CSATRQGVNYGYTF
15,TRBV7-8,TRBD1,many,TRBJ2-5,TGTGCCAGCAGCTTAGAAATCAGGGGGTCAAAGACCCAGTACTTC,CASSLEIRGSKTQYF
11,TRBV12-3/TRBV12-4,TRBD1,many,TRBJ2-4,TGTGCCAGCAGTTCCCGGGACAGGACCCACTTC,CASSSRDRTHF
16,TRBV4-1,TRBD1,many,TRBJ1-1,TGCGCCAGCAGCCAAGAAGGACAGGGGTTGCGGACTGAAGCTTTCTTT,CASSQEGQGLRTEAFF
13,TRBV30,NA,few,TRBJ2-1,TGTGCCTGGAGTGTCTGGGGGAGCAATGAGCAGTTCTTC,CAWSVWGSNEQFF
13,TRBV6-5,NA,many,TRBJ2-7,TGTGCCAGCAGCCCGTCCACCTCCTACGAGCAGTACTTC,CASSPSTSYEQYF
15,TRBV18,TRBD2,many,TRBJ2-7,TGTGCCAGCTCACCTCCGACTAGCGAGGGCTACGAGCAGTACTTC,CASSPPTSEGYEQYF
12,TRBV24-1,NA,medium-sized,TRBJ1-1,TGTGCCACCAGTGATGGCCTCGCTGAAGCTTTCTTT,CATSDGLAEAFF
13,TRBV20-1,NA,medium-sized,TRBJ2-2,TGCAGTGCTAGGACAGGAGACACCGGGGAGCTGTTTTTT,CSARTGDTGELFF
12,TRBV20-1,NA,medium-sized,TRBJ1-1,TGCAGTGCTAGGCGGGGGTTCACTGAAGCTTTCTTT,CSARRGFTEAFF
12,TRBV20-1,TRBD1,many,TRBJ2-7,TGCAGTGCGTTGGACAGGGGTTCCGAGCAGTACTTC,CSALDRGSEQYF
14,TRBV5-1,NA,few,TRBJ1-4,TGCGCCAGCAGCTTCGGAGGAGCTAATGAAAAACTGTTTTTT,CASSFGGANEKLFF
18,TRBV30,TRBD2,few,TRBJ2-5,TGTGCCTGGGGCCCACCCTTCCCATGGACTAGCGGCCAAGAGACCCAGTACTTC,CAWGPPFPWTSGQETQYF
14,TRBV7-2,NA,many,TRBJ2-2,TGTGCCAGGGGGAGGACAACGAACACCGGGGAGCTGTTTTTT,CARGRTTNTGELFF
13,TRBV11-3,NA,many,TRBJ1-1,TGTGCCAGCAGCTTTACGTTTGGCACACAAGCTTTCTTT,CASSFTFGTQAFF
15,TRBV15,NA,many,TRBJ2-7,TGTGCCACCAGCACAGGAGCGAGATTGACCTACGAGCAGTACTTC,CATSTGARLTYEQYF
15,TRBV5-5,NA,many,TRBJ2-3,TGTGCCAGCAGCTTGGGGTCCGTTGTCCGAGATACGCAGTATTTT,CASSLGSVVRDTQYF
16,TRBV6-4,TRBD1,few,TRBJ2-2,TGTGCCAGCAGTGTCTCCGGGACAGAGTACACCGGGGAGCTGTTTTTT,CASSVSGTEYTGELFF
15,TRBV9,NA,many,TRBJ1-5,TGTGCCAGCAGCGAAGGGAATTGGGGCAATCAGCCCCAGCATTTT,CASSEGNWGNQPQHF
15,TRBV9,TRBD2,many,TRBJ2-1,TGTGCCAGCAGCGCGGACCCGGGACTAGAGAATGAGCAGTTCTTC,CASSADPGLENEQFF
13,TRBV4-1,NA,many,TRBJ2-3,TGCGCCAGCAGCCCCTCCCGTGATGATACGCAGTATTTT,CASSPSRDDTQYF
16,TRBV6-1,TRBD1,many,TRBJ1-2,TGTGCCAGCAGACCCACCTTCTCCGGGACAGTCTATGGCTACACCTTC,CASRPTFSGTVYGYTF
18,TRBV7-2,NA,many,TRBJ2-1,TGTGCCAGCAACCGACAGCTAGCGTCTTTTAGCTCCTACAATGAGCAGTTCTTC,CASNRQLASFSSYNEQFF
17,TRBV18,TRBD1,many,TRBJ2-2,TGTGCCAGCTCACCACGGACAGGGGGCCCCGGATCCGGGGAGCTGTTTTTT,CASSPRTGGPGSGELFF
16,TRBV19,TRBD2,many,TRBJ2-1,TGTGCCAGTAGTATGTTAGCGGGATCTGGCTACAATGAGCAGTTCTTC,CASSMLAGSGYNEQFF
17,TRBV24-1,NA,many,TRBJ2-3,TGTGCCACCAGTGATTCAGACGCGACCAGTCCCACAGATACGCAGTATTTT,CATSDSDATSPTDTQYF
13,TRBV30,NA,NA,TRBJ1-3,TGTGCCTGGAGTGTGGACGCTGGAAACACCATATATTTT,CAWSVDAGNTIYF
13,TRBV20-1,NA,many,TRBJ2-5,TGCAGTGCCATAGACCAGCGCCAAGAGACCCAGTACTTC,CSAIDQRQETQYF
14,TRBV6-5,NA,many,TRBJ1-1,TGTGCCAGCAGAAAGGGCGGATTTAACACTGAAGCTTTCTTT,CASRKGGFNTEAFF
16,TRBV27,NA,many,TRBJ2-7,TGTGCCAGCAGTCCGTCACTAGGACAGCGAGTCTACGAGCAGTACTTC,CASSPSLGQRVYEQYF
14,TRBV2,NA,NA,TRBJ2-5,TGTGCCAGCAGCACCTACAGGGTGGGAGGGACCCAGTACTTC,CASSTYRVGGTQYF
14,TRBV13,TRBD1,NA,TRBJ1-2,TGTGCCAGCAGTTCCGGGACAGGGGGCTATGGCTACACCTTC,CASSSGTGGYGYTF
11,TRBV6-6,NA,many,TRBJ2-3,TGTGCCAGCGTCCAGGGAGATACGCAGTATTTT,CASVQGDTQYF
15,TRBV20-1,TRBD2,medium-sized,TRBJ2-1,TGCAGTGCCACTCGGCCTAGCGGGAGTGGGAATGAGCAGTTCTTC,CSATRPSGSGNEQFF
15,TRBV2,TRBD1,many,TRBJ2-1,TGTGCCAGCATGGTTGACAGGGGGACTTACAATGAGCAGTTCTTC,CASMVDRGTYNEQFF
15,TRBV5-1,NA,NA,TRBJ1-6,TGCGCCAGCAGCTTGTCGACAGTCCATAATTCACCCCTCCACTTT,CASSLSTVHNSPLHF
14,TRBV27,NA,many,TRBJ2-2,TGTGCCAGCAGTTTATCTCTCACAGCCGGGGAGCTGTTTTTT,CASSLSLTAGELFF
12,TRBV30,NA,many,TRBJ1-1,TGTGCCTGGAGGAAAGCGAACACTGAAGCTTTCTTT,CAWRKANTEAFF